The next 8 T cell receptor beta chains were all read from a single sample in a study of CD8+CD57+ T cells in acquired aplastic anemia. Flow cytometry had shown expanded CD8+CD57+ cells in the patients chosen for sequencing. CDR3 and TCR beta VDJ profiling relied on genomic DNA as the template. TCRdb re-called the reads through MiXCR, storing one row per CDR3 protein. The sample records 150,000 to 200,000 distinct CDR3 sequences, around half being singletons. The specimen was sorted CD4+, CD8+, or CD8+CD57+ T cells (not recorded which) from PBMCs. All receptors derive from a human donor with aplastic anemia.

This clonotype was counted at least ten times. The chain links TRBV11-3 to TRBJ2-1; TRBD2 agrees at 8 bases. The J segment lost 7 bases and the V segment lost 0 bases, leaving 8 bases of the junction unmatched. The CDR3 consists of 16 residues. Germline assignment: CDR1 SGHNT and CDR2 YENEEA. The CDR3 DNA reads TGTGCCAGCAGCTTAGAGCGGGGGGCCTCTTCGAATGAGCAGTTCTTC. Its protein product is CASSLERGASSNEQFF.

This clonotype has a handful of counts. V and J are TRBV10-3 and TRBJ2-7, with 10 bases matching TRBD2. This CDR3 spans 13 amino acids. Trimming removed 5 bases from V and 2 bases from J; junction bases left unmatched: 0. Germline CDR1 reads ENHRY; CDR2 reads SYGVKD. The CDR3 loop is CAISSGGAYEQYF. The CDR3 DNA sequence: TGTGCCATCAGTAGCGGGGGGGCCTACGAGCAGTACTTC.

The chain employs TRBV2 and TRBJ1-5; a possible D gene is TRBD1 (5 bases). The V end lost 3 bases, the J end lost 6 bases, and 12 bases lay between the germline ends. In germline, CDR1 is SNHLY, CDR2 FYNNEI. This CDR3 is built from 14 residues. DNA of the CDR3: TGTGCCAGCAGTGACGGGGGAAGAAGTCAGCCCCAGCATTTT. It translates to CASSDGGRSQPQHF.

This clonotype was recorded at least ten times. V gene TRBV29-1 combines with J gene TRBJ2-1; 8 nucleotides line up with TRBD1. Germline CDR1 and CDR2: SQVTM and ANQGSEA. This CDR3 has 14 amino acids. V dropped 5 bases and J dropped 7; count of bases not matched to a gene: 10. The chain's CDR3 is CSVSAAGGGNEQFF. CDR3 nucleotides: TGCAGCGTTTCAGCGGCAGGGGGCGGGAATGAGCAGTTCTTC.

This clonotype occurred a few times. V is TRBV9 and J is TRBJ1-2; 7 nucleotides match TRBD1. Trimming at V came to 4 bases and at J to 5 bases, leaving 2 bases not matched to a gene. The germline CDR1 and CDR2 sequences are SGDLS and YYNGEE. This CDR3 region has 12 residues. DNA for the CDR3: TGTGCCAGCAGCCTCAGGGGGTATGGCTACACCTTC. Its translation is CASSLRGYGYTF.

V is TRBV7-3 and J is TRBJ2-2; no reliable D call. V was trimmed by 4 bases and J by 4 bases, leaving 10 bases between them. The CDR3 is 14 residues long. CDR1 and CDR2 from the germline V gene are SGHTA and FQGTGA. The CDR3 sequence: CASSSNSPTGELFF. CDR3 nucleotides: TGTGCCAGCAGCTCCAACTCCCCCACCGGGGAGCTGTTTTTT.

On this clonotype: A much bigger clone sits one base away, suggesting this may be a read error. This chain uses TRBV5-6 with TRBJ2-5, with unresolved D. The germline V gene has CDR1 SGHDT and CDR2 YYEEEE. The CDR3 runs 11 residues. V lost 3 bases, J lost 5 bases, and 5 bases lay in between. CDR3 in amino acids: CASSYWETQYF. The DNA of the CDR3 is TGTGCCAGCAGCTACTGGGAGACCCAGTACTTC.

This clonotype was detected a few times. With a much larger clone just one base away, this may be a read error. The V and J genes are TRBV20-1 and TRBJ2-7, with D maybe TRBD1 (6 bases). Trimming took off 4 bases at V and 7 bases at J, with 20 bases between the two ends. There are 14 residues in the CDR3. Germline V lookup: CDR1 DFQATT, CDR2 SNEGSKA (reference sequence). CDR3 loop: CSAIAGTSFGEQYF. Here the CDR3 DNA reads TGCAGTGCTATCGCCGGGACATCCTTCGGAGAGCAGTACTTC.